The rows below give T cell receptor beta chains drawn from one sample of a study of blood T cell repertoires in COVID-19. Produced via immunoSEQ multiplex PCR; TCRdb's table is partial and in-frame only. The sample has about 170,000 clones; 88% are singletons. Sequencing was carried out using peripheral blood. These receptor sequences come from a man between 45 and 60 years old who had recovered from COVID-19. Each CDR3 is given with its conserved first and last residue. Fields, in order: clone size, V gene, CDR3 protein. Size is omitted from some rows. Given values are once, few, many or a class for expanded clones.

>-|TRBV5-4
CASSSTGKDEKLFF
>-|TRBV6-1
CASSEARLAVNNEQFF
>-|TRBV18
CASSPQSLAGGNEQFF
>-|TRBV28
CASRGRTGGTDTQYF
>-|TRBV2
CASSETGYEQYF
>once|TRBV3-1/TRBV3-2
CASSHTGQGEKLFF
>-|TRBV2
CASRSSQGQETQYF
>-|TRBV28
CASSSDSGFGYTF
>-|TRBV6-1
CASSEVGGPGGDTQYF
>-|TRBV6-2/TRBV6-3
CASSTGTGIGETQYF
>-|TRBV3-1/TRBV3-2
CASSQGPAGAGNEQFF
>-|TRBV9
CASSARQGASYNEQFF
>-|TRBV4-3
CASSSTSGSSYNEQFF
>-|TRBV6-1
CASSEGQGASYEQYF
>-|TRBV5-8
CASSASRAAQETQYF
>-|TRBV19
CASPSSSGNTIYF
>-|TRBV15
CATSKTSVGQNEQFF
>-|TRBV6-5
CASSWVRSPNQPQHF
>-|TRBV18
CASSRQAGSNQPQHF
>-|TRBV6-2/TRBV6-3
CASSATGDAFF
>-|TRBV19
CASSTPPREVGGYTF
>-|TRBV28
CASAQGKENYGYTF
>-|TRBV3-1/TRBV3-2
CASSPRLGPGELFF
>-|TRBV5-1
CASSLTGVLEQPQHF